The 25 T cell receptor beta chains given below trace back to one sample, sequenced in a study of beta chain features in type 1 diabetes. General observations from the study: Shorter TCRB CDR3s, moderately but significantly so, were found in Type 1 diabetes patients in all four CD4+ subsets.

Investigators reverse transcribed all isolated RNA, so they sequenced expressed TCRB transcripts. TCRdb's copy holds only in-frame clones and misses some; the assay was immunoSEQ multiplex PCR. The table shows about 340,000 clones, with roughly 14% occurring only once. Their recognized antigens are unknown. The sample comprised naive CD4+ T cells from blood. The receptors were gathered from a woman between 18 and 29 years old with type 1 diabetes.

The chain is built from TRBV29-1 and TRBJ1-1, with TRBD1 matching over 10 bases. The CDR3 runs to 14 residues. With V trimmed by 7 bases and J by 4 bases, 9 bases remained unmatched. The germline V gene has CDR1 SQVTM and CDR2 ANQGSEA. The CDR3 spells CSATPTGGITEAFF. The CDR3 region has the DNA TGCAGCGCGACCCCGACAGGGGGCATCACTGAAGCTTTCTTT.

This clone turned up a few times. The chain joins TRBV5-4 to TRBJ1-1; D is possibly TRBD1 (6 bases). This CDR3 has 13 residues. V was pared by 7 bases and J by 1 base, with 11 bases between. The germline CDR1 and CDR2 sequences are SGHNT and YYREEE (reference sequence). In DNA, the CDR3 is TGTGCCAGCTCAGACAGGTCGAACACTGAAGCTTTCTTT. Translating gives CASSDRSNTEAFF.

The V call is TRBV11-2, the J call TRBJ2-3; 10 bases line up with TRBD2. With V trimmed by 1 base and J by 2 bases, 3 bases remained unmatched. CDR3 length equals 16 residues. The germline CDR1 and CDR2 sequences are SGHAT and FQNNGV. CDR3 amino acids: CASSLGSGRTTDTQYF. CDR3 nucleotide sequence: TGTGCCAGCAGCTTAGGTAGCGGGAGGACCACAGATACGCAGTATTTT.

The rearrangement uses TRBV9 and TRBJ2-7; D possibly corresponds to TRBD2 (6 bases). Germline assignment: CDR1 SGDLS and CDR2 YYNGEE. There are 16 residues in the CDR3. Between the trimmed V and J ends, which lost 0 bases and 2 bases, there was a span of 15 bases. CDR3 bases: TGTGCCAGCAGCGTAGGGTTGGGCGGCGGGACCTACGAGCAGTACTTC. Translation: CASSVGLGGGTYEQYF. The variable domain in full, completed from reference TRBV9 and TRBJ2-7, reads DSGVTQTPKHLITATGQRVTLRCSPRSGDLSVYWYQQSLDQGLQFLIQYYNGEERAKGNILERFSAQQFPDLHSELNLSSLELGDSALYFCASSVGLGGGTYEQYFGPGTRLTVT.

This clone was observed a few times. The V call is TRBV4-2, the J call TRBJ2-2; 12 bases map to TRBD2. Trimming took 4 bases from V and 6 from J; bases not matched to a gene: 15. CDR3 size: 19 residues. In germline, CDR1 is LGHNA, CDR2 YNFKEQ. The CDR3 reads CASSPQFGMTSGSAGELFF. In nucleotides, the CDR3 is TGTGCCAGCAGCCCTCAATTCGGAATGACTAGCGGGAGCGCCGGGGAGCTGTTTTTT.

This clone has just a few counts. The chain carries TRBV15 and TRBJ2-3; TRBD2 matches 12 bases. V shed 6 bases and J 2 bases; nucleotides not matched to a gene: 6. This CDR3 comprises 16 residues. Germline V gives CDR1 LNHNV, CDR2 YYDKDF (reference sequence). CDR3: CATSQTSGRVTDTQYF. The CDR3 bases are TGTGCCACCAGTCAGACTAGCGGGAGAGTCACAGATACGCAGTATTTT. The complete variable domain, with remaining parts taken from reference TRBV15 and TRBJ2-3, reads DAMVIQNPRYQVTQFGKPVTLSCSQTLNHNVMYWYQQKSSQAPKLLFHYYDKDFNNEADTPDNFQSRRPNTSFCFLDIRSPGLGDTAMYLCATSQTSGRVTDTQYFGPGTRLTVL.

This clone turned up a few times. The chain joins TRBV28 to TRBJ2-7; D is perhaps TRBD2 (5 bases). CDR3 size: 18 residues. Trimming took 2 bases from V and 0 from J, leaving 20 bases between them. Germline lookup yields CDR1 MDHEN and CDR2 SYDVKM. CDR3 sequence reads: CASSLVRFWESRSYEQYF. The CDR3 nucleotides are TGTGCCAGCAGTTTAGTGCGCTTTTGGGAGAGTCGCTCCTACGAGCAGTACTTC.

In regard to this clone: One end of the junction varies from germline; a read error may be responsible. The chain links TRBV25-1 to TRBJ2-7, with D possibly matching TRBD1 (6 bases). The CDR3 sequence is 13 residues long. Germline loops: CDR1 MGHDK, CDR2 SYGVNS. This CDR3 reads CASSEYVGQGHHF. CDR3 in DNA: TGTGCCAGCAGTGAATACGTCGGGCAGGGACACCACTTC.

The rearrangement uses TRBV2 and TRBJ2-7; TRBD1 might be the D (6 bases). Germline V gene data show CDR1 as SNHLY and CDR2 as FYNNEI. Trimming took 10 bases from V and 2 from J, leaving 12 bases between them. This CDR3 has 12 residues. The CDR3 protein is CAILQGPYEQYV. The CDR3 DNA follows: TGTGCCATCCTACAGGGCCCCTACGAGCAGTACGTC.

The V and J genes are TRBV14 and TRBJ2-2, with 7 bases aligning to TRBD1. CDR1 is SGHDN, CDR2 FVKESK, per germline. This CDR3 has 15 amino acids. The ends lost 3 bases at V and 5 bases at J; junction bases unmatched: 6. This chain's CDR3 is CASSHGTVYTGELFF. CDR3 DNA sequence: TGTGCCAGCAGCCACGGGACAGTTTATACCGGGGAGCTGTTTTTT.

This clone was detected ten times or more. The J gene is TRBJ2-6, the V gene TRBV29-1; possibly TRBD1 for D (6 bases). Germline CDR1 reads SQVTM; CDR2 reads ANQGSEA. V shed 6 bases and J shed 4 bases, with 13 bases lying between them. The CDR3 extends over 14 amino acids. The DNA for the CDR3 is TGCAGCGTATACAGGGTGGAAGGGGCCAACGTCCTGACTTTC. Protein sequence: CSVYRVEGANVLTF.

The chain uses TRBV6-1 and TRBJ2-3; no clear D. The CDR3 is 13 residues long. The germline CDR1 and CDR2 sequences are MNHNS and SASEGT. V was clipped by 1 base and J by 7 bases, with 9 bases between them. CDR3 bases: TGTGCCAGCAGTGAAGTCCAAAGCTATACGCAGTATTTT. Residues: CASSEVQSYTQYF.

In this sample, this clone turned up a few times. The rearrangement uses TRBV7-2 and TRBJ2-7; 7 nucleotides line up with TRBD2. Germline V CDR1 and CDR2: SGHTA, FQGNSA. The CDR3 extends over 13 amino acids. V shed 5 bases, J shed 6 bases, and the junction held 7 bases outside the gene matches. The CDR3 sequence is CASSPDSGPEQYV. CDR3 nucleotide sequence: TGTGCCAGCAGCCCGGATAGCGGGCCCGAGCAGTACGTC.

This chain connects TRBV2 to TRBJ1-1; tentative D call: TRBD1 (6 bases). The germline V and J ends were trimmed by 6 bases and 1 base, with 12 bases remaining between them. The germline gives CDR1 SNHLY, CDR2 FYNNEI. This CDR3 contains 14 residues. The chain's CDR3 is CASRTGQPNTEAFF. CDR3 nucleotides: TGTGCCAGCAGGACAGGACAGCCGAACACTGAAGCTTTCTTT.

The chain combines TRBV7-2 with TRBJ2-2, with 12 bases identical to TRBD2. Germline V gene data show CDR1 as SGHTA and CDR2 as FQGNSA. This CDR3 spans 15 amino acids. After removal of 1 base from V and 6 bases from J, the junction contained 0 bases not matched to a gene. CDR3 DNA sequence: TGTGCCAGCAGCTTAGGACTAGCGGGAGCCGGGGAGCTGTTTTTT. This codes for CASSLGLAGAGELFF.

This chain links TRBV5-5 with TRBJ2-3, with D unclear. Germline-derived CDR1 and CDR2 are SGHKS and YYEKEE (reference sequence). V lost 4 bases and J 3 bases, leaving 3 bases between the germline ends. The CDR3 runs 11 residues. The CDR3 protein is CASSPTDTQYF. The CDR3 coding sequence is TGTGCCAGCAGCCCAACAGATACGCAGTATTTT. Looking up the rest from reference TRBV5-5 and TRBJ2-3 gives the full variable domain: DAGVTQSPTHLIKTRGQQVTLRCSPISGHKSVSWYQQVLGQGPQFIFQYYEKEERGRGNFPDRFSARQFPNYSSELNVNALLLGDSALYLCASSPTDTQYFGPGTRLTVL.

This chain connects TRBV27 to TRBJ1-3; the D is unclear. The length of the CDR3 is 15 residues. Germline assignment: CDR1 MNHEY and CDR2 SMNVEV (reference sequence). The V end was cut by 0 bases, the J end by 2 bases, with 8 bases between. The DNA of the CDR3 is TGTGCCAGCAGTTTATCTTGGCAGACTGGAAACACCATATATTTT. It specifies CASSLSWQTGNTIYF.

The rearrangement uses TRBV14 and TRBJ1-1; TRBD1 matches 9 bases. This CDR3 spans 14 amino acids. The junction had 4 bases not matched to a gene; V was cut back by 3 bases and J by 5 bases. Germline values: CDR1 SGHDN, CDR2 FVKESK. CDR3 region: CASSHWGQGTEAFF. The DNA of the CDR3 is TGTGCCAGCAGCCACTGGGGACAGGGAACTGAAGCTTTCTTT.

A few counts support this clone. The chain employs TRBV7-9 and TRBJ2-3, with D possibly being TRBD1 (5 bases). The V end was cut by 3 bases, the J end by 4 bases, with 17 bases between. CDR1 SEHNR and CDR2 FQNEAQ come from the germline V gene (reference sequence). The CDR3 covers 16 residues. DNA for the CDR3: TGTGCCAGCAGCTTCTGGGGCCCCCTTCGGGCAGATACGCAGTATTTT. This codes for CASSFWGPLRADTQYF.

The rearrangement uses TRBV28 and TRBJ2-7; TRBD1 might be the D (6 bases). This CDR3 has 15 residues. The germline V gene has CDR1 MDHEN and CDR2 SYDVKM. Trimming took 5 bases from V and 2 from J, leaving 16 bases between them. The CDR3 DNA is TGTGCCAGCAGTCCACCTGACAGGCCACCCTACGAGCAGTACTTC. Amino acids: CASSPPDRPPYEQYF.

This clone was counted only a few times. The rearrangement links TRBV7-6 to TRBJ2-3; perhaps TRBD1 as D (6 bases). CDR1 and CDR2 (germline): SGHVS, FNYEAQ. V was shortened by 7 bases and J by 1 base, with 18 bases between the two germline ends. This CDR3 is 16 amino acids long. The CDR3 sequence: CASTPWGQIGTDTQYF. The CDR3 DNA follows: TGTGCCAGCACCCCCTGGGGGCAGATAGGCACAGATACGCAGTATTTT.

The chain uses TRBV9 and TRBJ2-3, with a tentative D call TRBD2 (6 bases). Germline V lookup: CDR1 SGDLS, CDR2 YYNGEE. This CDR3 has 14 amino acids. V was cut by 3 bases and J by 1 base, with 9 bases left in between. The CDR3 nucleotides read TGTGCCAGCAGCGCGGGAGCGGGCACAGATACGCAGTATTTT. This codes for CASSAGAGTDTQYF.

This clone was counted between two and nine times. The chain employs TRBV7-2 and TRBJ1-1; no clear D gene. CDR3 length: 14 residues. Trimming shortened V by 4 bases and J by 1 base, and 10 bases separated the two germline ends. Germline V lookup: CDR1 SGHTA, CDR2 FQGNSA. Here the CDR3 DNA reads TGTGCCAGCAGCTACCTCCCAGGGAACACTGAAGCTTTCTTT. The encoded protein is CASSYLPGNTEAFF.

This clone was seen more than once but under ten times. The CDR3 spells CASTQQGGYGYTF. As DNA, the CDR3 is TGTGCCAGCACTCAACAGGGGGGCTATGGCTACACCTTC. This sequence joins TRBV28 and TRBJ1-2, with 8 nucleotides matching TRBD1. V was pared by 7 bases and J by 4 bases, with 5 bases of the junction left unmatched. CDR1 is MDHEN and CDR2 is SYDVKM in the germline V gene. The CDR3 has 13 amino acids.

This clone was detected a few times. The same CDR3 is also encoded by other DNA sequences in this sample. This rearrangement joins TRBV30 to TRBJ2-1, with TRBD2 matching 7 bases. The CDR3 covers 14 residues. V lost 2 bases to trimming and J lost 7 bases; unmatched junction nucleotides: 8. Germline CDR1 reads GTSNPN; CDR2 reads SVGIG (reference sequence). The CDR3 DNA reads TGTGCCTGGAGTCTGAGCCTAGCGGCTAATGAGCAGTTCTTC. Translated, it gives CAWSLSLAANEQFF.